This T cell receptor (beta chain) was observed in a study of blood T cell repertoires in COVID-19. CDR3 length: 18 amino acids. Authors' methods: It was from reference gene primer amplification that nucleated cell counts were estimated. Profiling relied on immunoSEQ multiplex PCR, and the TCRdb table lists in-frame clones only, not all of them. The V and J calls and the clone size are those of that table, but D and trimming were determined from the DNA. The sample gives roughly 300,000 clones, about 83% of which show up once; roughly 1.1% is in the top ten. The TCR sequence derives from a woman aged 45-60 years with acute or convalescent COVID-19. The rearrangement joins TRBV21-1 to TRBJ1-2; the listed D gene, TRBD1, was not tested against the DNA. TRBV21-1 is a pseudogene locus. Sequencing was performed on peripheral blood. CDR3 protein: CASSKKPVAGGPPYGYTF. As DNA, the CDR3 is TGTGCCAGCAGCAAAAAGCCAGTCGCAGGGGGCCCCCCCTATGGCTACACCTTC.